This T cell receptor (beta chain) appears in the sequencing data of a study of shared clonotypes between healthy human individuals. This clone appeared a single time. Positively selected for CCR7, the CD45RO-negative cells used as naive CD8 cells excluded terminally differentiated effector memory CD45RA+ cells. This table comes from immunoSEQ multiplex PCR, and its TCRdb copy is limited to in-frame clones, with some not included. Found here are hundreds of thousands of clones, 95% of them singletons; the top ten hold 0.11%. V lost 3 bases, J lost 5 bases, and 7 bases lay in between. Germline V gene sequence: CDR1 ENHRY, CDR2 SYGVKD. CDR3 length: 12 amino acids.

Source material: naive CD8+ T cells sorted from blood. The V gene is TRBV10-3, the J gene TRBJ1-1, with D uncertain. The TCR was taken from a woman aged 25 to 39 in good health. This CDR3 reads CAISETLTEAFF. DNA of the CDR3: TGTGCCATCAGTGAAACTCTGACTGAAGCTTTCTTT.